A single sample is the source of the 25 T cell receptor beta chains below, sequenced in a study of early T cells in non-severe SARS-CoV-2 infection. TCRdb recomputed calls from the 5' RACE reads with MiXCR, one row per CDR3 protein. The table records around 83,000 distinct CDR3 sequences, around 9.3% of them present only once. Material: whole blood, obtained at baseline. These receptor sequences come from an adult who was a healthcare worker with PCR-confirmed SARS-CoV-2 infection or an uninfected control (not recorded which).

This clonotype has a count of ten or more. At one of its ends the junction is not consistent with the germline gene, which may arise from a read error. This sequence joins TRBV20-1 and TRBJ2-1, with 12 bases that match TRBD2. The CDR3 contains 17 residues. Germline assignment: CDR1 DFQATT and CDR2 SNEGSKA (reference sequence). The CDR3 sequence is CSARLPSGRAPYSEQFF. CDR3 nucleotides: TGCAGTGCTAGACTCCCTAGCGGGAGGGCCCCCTACAGTGAGCAGTTCTTC.

In its sample, this clonotype was seen a few times. The chain employs TRBV7-8 and TRBJ1-4; 7 nucleotides match TRBD1. The CDR3 length is 16 residues. Germline-derived CDR1 and CDR2 are SGHVS and FQNEAQ. J lost 4 bases, V lost 4 bases, and 9 bases had no gene match. CDR3 amino acids: CASSSRTGGLNEKLFF. CDR3 coding DNA: TGTGCCAGCAGCTCTCGGACAGGTGGCCTTAATGAAAAACTGTTTTTT.

This clonotype was counted a few times. This sequence joins TRBV5-6 and TRBJ2-7; unclear D gene. With 3 bases removed from V and 0 bases from J, the gap between germline ends came to 4 bases. This CDR3 contains 12 residues. Germline values: CDR1 SGHDT, CDR2 YYEEEE. The CDR3 sequence is CASSSYSYEQYF. The DNA of the CDR3 is TGTGCCAGCAGCTCCTACTCCTACGAGCAGTACTTC.

J is TRBJ1-2 and V is TRBV18; 7 positions agree with TRBD1. Germline-derived CDR1 and CDR2 are KGHSH and LQKENI. The CDR3 extends over 14 amino acids. V dropped 6 bases and J dropped 0; count of bases not matched to a gene: 4. The CDR3 DNA sequence: TGTGCCAGCTCGGCGACAGGGACTAACTATGGCTACACCTTC. Protein: CASSATGTNYGYTF. Full variable domain (outside the CDR3, taken from reference TRBV18 and TRBJ1-2): NAGVMQNPRHLVRRRGQEARLRCSPMKGHSHVYWYRQLPEEGLKFMVYLQKENIIDESGMPKERFSAEFPKEGPSILRIQQVVRGDSAAYFCASSATGTNYGYTFGSGTRLTVV.

This clonotype turned up a few times. The chain combines TRBV12-3 or TRBV12-4 with TRBJ2-6, with D possibly being TRBD1 (5 bases). This CDR3 is 15 amino acids long. The V and J ends lost 3 bases and 5 bases respectively, with 11 bases between them. Here the CDR3 DNA reads TGTGCCAGCAGTTTCCAGGGATCGAGGGCCAACGTCCTGACTTTC. Translating it yields CASSFQGSRANVLTF.

This clonotype was counted between two and nine times. The gene calls are TRBV28 and TRBJ2-3, with D perhaps TRBD1 (6 bases). The CDR3 is 16 amino acids. In germline, CDR1 is MDHEN, CDR2 SYDVKM. V shed 6 bases and J shed 3 bases, with 19 bases lying between them. The CDR3: CASSVGRGFRTDTQYF. DNA for the CDR3: TGTGCCAGCAGCGTCGGAAGGGGGTTCAGGACAGATACGCAGTATTTT.

V and J are TRBV10-3 and TRBJ1-6, with TRBD1 matching over 7 bases. CDR3 length: 12 residues. Germline CDR1 ENHRY, CDR2 SYGVKD. CDR3 sequence (DNA): TGTGTCACCAACAGGGGAAATTCACCCCTCCACTTT. It is translated as CVTNRGNSPLHF.

This clonotype was counted at least ten times. The CDR3 protein is CAILAGGPETQYF. The CDR3 nucleotides read TGTGCAATACTAGCGGGAGGGCCTGAAACGCAGTATTTT. The chain employs TRBV30 and TRBJ2-3; 13 bases agree with TRBD2. The CDR3 consists of 13 residues. The germline gives CDR1 GTSNPN, CDR2 SVGIG (reference sequence).

In this sample, this clonotype turned up many times. This sequence joins TRBV7-2 and TRBJ1-1; D is ambiguous. Germline V gene lookup returns CDR1 SGHTA and CDR2 FQGNSA. V dropped 1 base and J dropped 0 bases, with 3 bases sitting between them. This CDR3 region has 13 residues. The CDR3 sequence: CASSLDMNTEAFF. The CDR3 DNA reads as TGTGCCAGCAGCTTAGACATGAACACTGAAGCTTTCTTT. The variable domain in full, completed from reference TRBV7-2 and TRBJ1-1, reads GAGVSQSPSNKVTEKGKDVELRCDPISGHTALYWYRQSLGQGLEFLIYFQGNSAPDKSGLPSDRFSAERTGGSVSTLTIQRTQQEDSAVYLCASSLDMNTEAFFGQGTRLTVV.

This clonotype was detected ten times or more. CDR3 nucleotide sequence: TGTGCCAGCAGCCCACTCGGGGCGGGGAGCTCCTACAATGAGCAGTTCTTC. Translating it yields CASSPLGAGSSYNEQFF. V gene TRBV2 combines with J gene TRBJ2-1, with D perhaps TRBD2 (6 bases). Trimming shortened V by 6 bases and J by 0 bases, and 18 bases separated the two germline ends. This CDR3 has 17 residues. CDR1 and CDR2 (germline): SNHLY, FYNNEI.

This chain links TRBV6-6 with TRBJ1-2, with D perhaps TRBD1 (6 bases). The CDR3 sequence is 13 residues long. V gave up 5 bases and J gave up 7 bases, with 14 bases separating them. Germline loops: CDR1 MNHNY, CDR2 SVGAGI (reference sequence). In nucleotides, the CDR3 is TGTGCCAGCAGTCCGGACAGAAGGAGTGGCTACACCTTC. Its translation is CASSPDRRSGYTF.

There are a few counts of this clonotype. The chain uses TRBV15 and TRBJ2-1; D unclear. V shed 3 bases and J shed 12 bases, with 18 bases lying between them. This CDR3 region has 14 residues. Germline CDR1 reads LNHNV; CDR2 reads YYDKDF (reference sequence). For the CDR3, the DNA is TGTGCCACCAGCAGTTCCCGAGTTAACAAAGTGCAGTTCTTC. Its translation: CATSSSRVNKVQFF.

J is TRBJ2-5 and V is TRBV7-7; D ambiguous. Trimming shortened V by 5 bases and J by 2 bases, and 12 bases separated the two germline ends. CDR3 length: 14 amino acids. Germline CDR1 SSHAT, CDR2 FNYEAQ (reference sequence). This chain's CDR3 is CASSLTLLQETQYF. The DNA for the CDR3 is TGTGCCAGCAGCCTAACCTTACTTCAAGAGACCCAGTACTTC.

This clonotype was recorded a few times. This sequence joins TRBV20-1 and TRBJ2-1; D is unresolved. The V gene lost 5 bases and the J gene lost 3 bases, with 5 bases spanning the gap. CDR3 size: 11 residues. Germline CDR1 and CDR2: DFQATT and SNEGSKA (reference sequence). CDR3 in amino acids: CSALDYNEQFF. The CDR3 DNA reads as TGCAGTGCTTTAGACTACAATGAGCAGTTCTTC.

This clonotype was observed at least ten times. The chain has TRBV6-5 and TRBJ2-7, with a tentative D call TRBD2 (6 bases). Germline CDR1 reads MNHEY; CDR2 reads SVGAGI. V was trimmed by 6 bases and J by 0 bases, leaving 15 bases between them. The CDR3 contains 15 residues. The DNA of the CDR3 is TGTGCCAGCAGGGTCGAAGCGGGCAGCTCCTACGAGCAGTACTTC. It yields the protein CASRVEAGSSYEQYF.

This clonotype was detected many times. This chain joins TRBV27 and TRBJ2-1; the match to TRBD2 covers 8 bases. V lost 5 bases to trimming and J lost 6 bases; unmatched junction nucleotides: 9. CDR3 size: 15 residues. Germline lookup yields CDR1 MNHEY and CDR2 SMNVEV (reference sequence). The CDR3 loop is CASSHVSSGSNEQFF. DNA of the CDR3: TGTGCCAGCAGTCACGTCTCAAGCGGGAGCAATGAGCAGTTCTTC.

This chain links TRBV18 with TRBJ2-1; the D call may be TRBD1 or TRBD2 (5 bases each). Germline-derived CDR1 and CDR2 are KGHSH and LQKENI. Trimming took off 6 bases at V and 9 bases at J, with 21 bases between the two ends. The CDR3 has 15 residues. CDR3 protein: CASSKRGAGQREQFF. The CDR3 region has the DNA TGTGCCAGCTCGAAAAGAGGGGCCGGGCAGCGTGAGCAGTTCTTC.

In this sample, this clonotype turned up a few times. The V call is TRBV5-1, the J call TRBJ2-7; possibly TRBD2 for D (6 bases). The length of the CDR3 is 14 residues. Trimming took off 1 base at V and 4 bases at J, with 12 bases between the two ends. Per the germline V gene, CDR1 is SGHRS and CDR2 is YFSETQ. CDR3 sequence (DNA): TGCGCCAGCAGCTTGCTTCGCGGGAAGTACGAGCAGTACTTC. This codes for CASSLLRGKYEQYF.

The chain recombines TRBV28 with TRBJ2-7; weak D call: TRBD2 (6 bases). The CDR3 has 15 residues. Germline V gives CDR1 MDHEN, CDR2 SYDVKM. V shed 4 bases and J shed 0 bases, with 13 bases lying between them. In DNA, the CDR3 is TGTGCCAGCAGTTCCCAGGACGGGAGCTCCTACGAGCAGTACTTC. Translation gives CASSSQDGSSYEQYF.

This clonotype was observed a few times. No DNA is shown, since the ends of the CDR3 on it are uncertain; the CDR3 is the one TCRdb lists. J is TRBJ2-7 and V is TRBV28; the table's D call, TRBD2, has no DNA check behind it. Germline CDR1 MDHEN, CDR2 SYDVKM. Counting both end residues, the CDR3 totals 15 amino acids. The CDR3 loop is CASREYVGPASEQYF.

The chain recombines TRBV29-1 with TRBJ2-1, with 8 bases that match TRBD1. The CDR3 length is 11 residues. The V gene's germline CDR1 is SQVTM and CDR2 ANQGSEA. The junction had 11 bases not matched to a gene; V was cut back by 6 bases and J by 16 bases. CDR3 amino acids: CSVGDGQGLFF. Here the CDR3 DNA reads TGCAGCGTGGGGGACGGACAGGGCCTATTCTTC.

The chain has TRBV12-3 or TRBV12-4 and TRBJ2-7, with TRBD2 matching 8 bases. The CDR3 contains 13 residues. V lost 3 bases and J lost 6; bases outside the gene matches: 4. The CDR3 sequence: CASSFGAGGEQYF. The CDR3 bases are TGTGCCAGCAGTTTCGGGGCGGGGGGCGAGCAGTACTTC.

This clonotype was found a few times. V is TRBV20-1 and J is TRBJ1-2; the D is unclear. Germline V gives CDR1 DFQATT, CDR2 SNEGSKA (reference sequence). V gave up 7 bases and J gave up 0 bases, with 9 bases separating them. The CDR3 totals 12 residues. The CDR3 is CSVVNSNYGYTF. The CDR3 bases are TGCAGTGTGGTAAACTCTAACTATGGCTACACCTTC.

V is TRBV7-2 and J is TRBJ2-7, with 10 bases lining up with TRBD2. The V and J ends lost 0 bases and 2 bases, in that order; junction bases with no gene match: 10. The CDR3 extends over 18 amino acids. Germline V gene sequence: CDR1 SGHTA, CDR2 FQGNSA. CDR3 protein: CASSLAQLAGAVAYEQYF. In nucleotides, the CDR3 is TGTGCCAGCAGCTTAGCGCAGCTAGCGGGAGCAGTTGCCTACGAGCAGTACTTC.

The rearrangement uses TRBV28 and TRBJ2-1; D not certain. CDR3 length equals 14 residues. CDR1 MDHEN and CDR2 SYDVKM come from the germline V gene. The germline V and J ends were trimmed by 6 bases and 3 bases, with 12 bases remaining between them. The CDR3 DNA reads as TGTGCCAGCAGCTTGACAAGGGACTACAATGAGCAGTTCTTC. This sequence encodes CASSLTRDYNEQFF.